This T cell receptor beta chain originates from a study of shared clonotypes between healthy human individuals. The CDR3 loop spans 14 amino acids. CDR1 SGHDT and CDR2 YYEEEE come from the germline V gene. Trimming cost V 2 bases and J 1 base, with 10 bases left between them. Selected positively for CCR7 and CD45RO-negative, naive CD8 cells excluded terminally differentiated effector memory CD45RA+ cells. This table comes from immunoSEQ multiplex PCR, and its TCRdb copy is limited to in-frame clones, with some not included. In the table there are over 2 million clones, about 95% of which are singletons.

The sample was naive CD8+ T cells sorted from blood. The receptor was isolated from a man younger than 35 in good health. The J gene is TRBJ2-7, the V gene TRBV5-6; D gene unclear. Here the CDR3 DNA reads TGTGCCAGCAGCTTCTCTGACGGTTCCTACGAGCAGTACTTC. It translates to CASSFSDGSYEQYF.